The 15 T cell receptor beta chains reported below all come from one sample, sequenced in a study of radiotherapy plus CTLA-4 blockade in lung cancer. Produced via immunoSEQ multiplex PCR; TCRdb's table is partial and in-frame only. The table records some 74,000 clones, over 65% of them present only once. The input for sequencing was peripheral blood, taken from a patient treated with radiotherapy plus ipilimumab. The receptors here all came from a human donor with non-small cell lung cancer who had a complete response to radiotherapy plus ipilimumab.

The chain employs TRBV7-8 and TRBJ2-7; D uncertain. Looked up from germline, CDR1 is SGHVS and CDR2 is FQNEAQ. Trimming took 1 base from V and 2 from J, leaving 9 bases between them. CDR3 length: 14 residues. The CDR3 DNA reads TGTGCCAGCAGCTTAGGCGGCCGAACCTACGAGCAGTACTTC. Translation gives CASSLGGRTYEQYF.

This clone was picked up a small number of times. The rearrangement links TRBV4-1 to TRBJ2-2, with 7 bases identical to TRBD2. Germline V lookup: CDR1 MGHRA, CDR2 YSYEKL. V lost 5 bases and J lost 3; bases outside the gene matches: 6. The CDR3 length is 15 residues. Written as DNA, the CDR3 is TGCGCCAGCAGCTCCAAAGCGGGACACACCGGGGAGCTGTTTTTT. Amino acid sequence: CASSSKAGHTGELFF.

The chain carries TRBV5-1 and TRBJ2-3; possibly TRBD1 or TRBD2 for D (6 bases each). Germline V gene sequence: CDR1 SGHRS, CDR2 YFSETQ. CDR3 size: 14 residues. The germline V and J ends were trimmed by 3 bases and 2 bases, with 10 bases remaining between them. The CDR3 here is CASSSGEVTDTQYF. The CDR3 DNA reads TGCGCCAGCAGCTCAGGGGAGGTCACAGATACGCAGTATTTT. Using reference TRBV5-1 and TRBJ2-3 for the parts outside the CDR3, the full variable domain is KAGVTQTPRYLIKTRGQQVTLSCSPISGHRSVSWYQQTPGQGLQFLFEYFSETQRNKGNFPGRFSGRQFSNSRSEMNVSTLELGDSALYLCASSSGEVTDTQYFGPGTRLTVL.

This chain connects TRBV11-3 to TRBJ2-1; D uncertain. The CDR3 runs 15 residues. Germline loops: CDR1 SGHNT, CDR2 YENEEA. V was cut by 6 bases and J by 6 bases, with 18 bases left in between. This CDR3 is CASSSAPSLGNEQFF. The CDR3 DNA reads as TGTGCCAGCAGTTCAGCGCCCTCCCTAGGCAATGAGCAGTTCTTC.

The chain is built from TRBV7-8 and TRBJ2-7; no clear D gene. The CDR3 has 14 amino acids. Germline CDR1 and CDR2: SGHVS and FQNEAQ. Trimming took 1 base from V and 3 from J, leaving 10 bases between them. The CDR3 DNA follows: TGTGCCAGCAGCTTAGGTCCTGGCGGCTACGAGCAGTACTTC. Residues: CASSLGPGGYEQYF.

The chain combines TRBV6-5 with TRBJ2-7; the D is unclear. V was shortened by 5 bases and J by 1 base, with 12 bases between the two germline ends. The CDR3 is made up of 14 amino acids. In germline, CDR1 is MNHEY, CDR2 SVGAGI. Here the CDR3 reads CASSRDSRSYEQYF. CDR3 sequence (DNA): TGTGCCAGCAGTCGAGACTCAAGATCCTACGAGCAGTACTTC.

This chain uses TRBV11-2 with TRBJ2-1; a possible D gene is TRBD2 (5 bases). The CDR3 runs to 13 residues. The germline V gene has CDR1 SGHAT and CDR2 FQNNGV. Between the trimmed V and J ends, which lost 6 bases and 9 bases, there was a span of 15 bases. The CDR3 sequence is CASRGRGFREQFF. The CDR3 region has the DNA TGTGCCAGCAGGGGGAGAGGATTCCGTGAGCAGTTCTTC.

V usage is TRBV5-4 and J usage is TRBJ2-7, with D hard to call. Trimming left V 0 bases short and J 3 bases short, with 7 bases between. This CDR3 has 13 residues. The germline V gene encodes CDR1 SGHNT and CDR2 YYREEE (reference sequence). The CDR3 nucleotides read TGTGCCAGCAGCTTGGACTACTTCTACGAGCAGTACGTC. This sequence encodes CASSLDYFYEQYV.

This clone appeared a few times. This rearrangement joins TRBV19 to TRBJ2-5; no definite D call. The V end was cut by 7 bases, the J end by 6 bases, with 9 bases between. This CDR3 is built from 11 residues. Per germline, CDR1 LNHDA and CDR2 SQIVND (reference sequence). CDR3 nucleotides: TGTGCCAGTAAGAAGGAACAGACCCAGTACTTC. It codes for CASKKEQTQYF.

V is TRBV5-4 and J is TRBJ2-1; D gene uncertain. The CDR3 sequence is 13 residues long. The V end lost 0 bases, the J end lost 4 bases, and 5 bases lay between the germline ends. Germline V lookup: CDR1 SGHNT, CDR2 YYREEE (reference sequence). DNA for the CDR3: TGTGCCAGCAGCTTGGGACTTTACAATGAGCAGTTCTTC. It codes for CASSLGLYNEQFF.

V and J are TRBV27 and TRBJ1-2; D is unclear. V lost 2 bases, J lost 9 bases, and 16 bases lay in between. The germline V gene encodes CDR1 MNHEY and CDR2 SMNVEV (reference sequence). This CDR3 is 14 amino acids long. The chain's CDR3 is CASSLDYAGNRYTF. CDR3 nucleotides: TGTGCCAGCAGTTTAGACTATGCAGGAAATCGCTACACCTTC.

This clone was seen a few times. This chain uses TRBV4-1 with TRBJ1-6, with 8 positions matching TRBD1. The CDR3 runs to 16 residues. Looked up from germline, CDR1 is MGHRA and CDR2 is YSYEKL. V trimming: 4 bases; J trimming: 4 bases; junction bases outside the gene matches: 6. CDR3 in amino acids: CASSLTGGAYNSPLHF. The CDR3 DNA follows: TGCGCCAGCAGCCTTACAGGGGGGGCTTATAATTCACCCCTCCACTTT.

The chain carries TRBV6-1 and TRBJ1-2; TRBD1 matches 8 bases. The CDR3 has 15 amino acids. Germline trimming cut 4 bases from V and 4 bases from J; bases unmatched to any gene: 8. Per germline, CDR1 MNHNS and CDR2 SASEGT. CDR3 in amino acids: CASSATGGGFYGYTF. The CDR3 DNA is TGTGCCAGCAGTGCAACAGGGGGAGGTTTCTATGGCTACACCTTC.

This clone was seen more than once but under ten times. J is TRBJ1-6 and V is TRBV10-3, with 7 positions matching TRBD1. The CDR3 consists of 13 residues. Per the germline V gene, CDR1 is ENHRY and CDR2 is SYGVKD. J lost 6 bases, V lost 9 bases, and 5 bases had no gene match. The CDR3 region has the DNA TGTGCCATTACAGGGGATTTTAATTCACCCCTCCACTTT. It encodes CAITGDFNSPLHF.

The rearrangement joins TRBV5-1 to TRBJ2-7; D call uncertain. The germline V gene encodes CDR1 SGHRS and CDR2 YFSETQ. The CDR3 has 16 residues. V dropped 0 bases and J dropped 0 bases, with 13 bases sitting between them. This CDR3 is CASSLAQGLFSYEQYF. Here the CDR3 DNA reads TGCGCCAGCAGCTTGGCTCAAGGGTTATTCTCCTACGAGCAGTACTTC. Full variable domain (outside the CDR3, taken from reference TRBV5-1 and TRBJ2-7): KAGVTQTPRYLIKTRGQQVTLSCSPISGHRSVSWYQQTPGQGLQFLFEYFSETQRNKGNFPGRFSGRQFSNSRSEMNVSTLELGDSALYLCASSLAQGLFSYEQYFGPGTRLTVT.